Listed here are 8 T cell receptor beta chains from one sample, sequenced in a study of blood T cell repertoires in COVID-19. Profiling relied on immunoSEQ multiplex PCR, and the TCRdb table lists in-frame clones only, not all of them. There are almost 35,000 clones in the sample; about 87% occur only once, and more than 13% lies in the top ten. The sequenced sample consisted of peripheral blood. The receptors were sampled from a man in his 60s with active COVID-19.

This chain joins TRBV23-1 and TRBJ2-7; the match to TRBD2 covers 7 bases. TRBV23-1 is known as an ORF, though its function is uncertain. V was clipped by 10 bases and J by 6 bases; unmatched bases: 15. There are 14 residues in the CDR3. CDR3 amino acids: CATTPGGSSGEQYF. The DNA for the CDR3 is TGCGCCACCACGCCCGGGGGGTCTAGTGGCGAGCAGTACTTC.

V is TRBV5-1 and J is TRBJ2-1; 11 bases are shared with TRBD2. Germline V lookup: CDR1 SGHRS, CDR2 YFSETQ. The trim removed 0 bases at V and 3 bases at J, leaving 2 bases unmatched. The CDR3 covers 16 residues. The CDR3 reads CASSLELAGVYNEQFF. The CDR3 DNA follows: TGCGCCAGCAGCTTGGAACTAGCGGGAGTCTACAATGAGCAGTTCTTC.

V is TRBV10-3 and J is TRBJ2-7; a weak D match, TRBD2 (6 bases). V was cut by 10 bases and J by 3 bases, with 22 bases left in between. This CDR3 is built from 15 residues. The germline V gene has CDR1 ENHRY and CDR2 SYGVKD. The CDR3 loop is CATRGVSMIHYEQYF. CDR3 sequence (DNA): TGTGCCACCCGCGGGGTTAGCATGATACACTACGAGCAGTACTTC.

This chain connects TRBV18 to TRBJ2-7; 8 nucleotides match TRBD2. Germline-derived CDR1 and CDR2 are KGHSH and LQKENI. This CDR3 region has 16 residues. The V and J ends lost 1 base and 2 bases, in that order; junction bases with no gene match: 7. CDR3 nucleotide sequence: TGTGCCAGCTCACCACGTCAAGCGGGAGCCACCTACGAGCAGTACTTC. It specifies CASSPRQAGATYEQYF.

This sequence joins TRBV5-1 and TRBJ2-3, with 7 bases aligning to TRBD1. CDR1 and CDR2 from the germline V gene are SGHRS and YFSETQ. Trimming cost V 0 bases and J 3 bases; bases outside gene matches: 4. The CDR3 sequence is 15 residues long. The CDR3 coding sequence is TGCGCCAGCAGCTTGGGAGGGGGCCTAACAGATACGCAGTATTTT. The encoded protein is CASSLGGGLTDTQYF.

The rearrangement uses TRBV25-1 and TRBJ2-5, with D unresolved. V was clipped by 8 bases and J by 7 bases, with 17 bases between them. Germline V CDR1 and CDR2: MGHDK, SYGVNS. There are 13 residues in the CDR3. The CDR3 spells CASGASHQRTQYF. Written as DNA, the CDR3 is TGTGCCAGCGGTGCGAGTCACCAACGGACCCAGTACTTC.

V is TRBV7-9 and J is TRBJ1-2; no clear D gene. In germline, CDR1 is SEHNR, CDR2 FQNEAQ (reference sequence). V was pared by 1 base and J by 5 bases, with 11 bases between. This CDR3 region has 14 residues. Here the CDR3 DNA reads TGTGCCAGCAGCTTAGTTCCGGCCAGGTATGGCTACACCTTC. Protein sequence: CASSLVPARYGYTF.

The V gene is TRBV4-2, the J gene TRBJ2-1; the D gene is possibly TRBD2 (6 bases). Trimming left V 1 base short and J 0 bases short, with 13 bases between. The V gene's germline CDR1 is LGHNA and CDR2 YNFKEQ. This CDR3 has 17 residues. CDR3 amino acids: CASSQAGRGNSYNEQFF. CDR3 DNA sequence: TGTGCCAGCAGCCAAGCCGGCCGGGGGAACTCCTACAATGAGCAGTTCTTC.